This entry concerns a single TCR beta chain. The source of the sample is a study of technical replicates of blood from four donors. Germline CDR1 and CDR2: SGHRS and YFSETQ. V shed 3 bases, J shed 5 bases, and the junction held 5 bases outside the gene matches. The CDR3 loop spans 14 amino acids. TCRdb's table, derived via immunoSEQ multiplex PCR, lists solely in-frame clones and lacks some. Among about 14,000 clones listed, around 80% were seen once. The sample was PBMCs. This TCR derives from a human donor in good health. This chain uses TRBV5-1 with TRBJ2-5; 9 nucleotides agree with TRBD1. CDR3: CASSWDRVYETQYF. The CDR3, as DNA: TGCGCCAGCAGCTGGGACAGGGTCTACGAGACCCAGTACTTC.